This TCR beta chain came from a study of cytomegalovirus exposure and HLA in healthy donors. Primers included in the PCR were 60 Vbeta and 13 Jbeta primers. Measured with immunoSEQ multiplex PCR; TCRdb has only the in-frame clones, and not every one. The sample has 150,000 or so clones. General study findings and limits: Diagnosis of cytomegalovirus status made by the classifier reportedly showed high specificity and sensitivity. Cytomegalovirus association was listed for 164 TCR beta chains. Presence/absence analyses treated sequencing depth as roughly uniform across donors.

The CDR3 is 14 residues long. V was clipped by 2 bases and J by 4 bases; unmatched bases: 3. Per germline, CDR1 SGHTA and CDR2 FQGNSA. As concerns this clone: Its antigen is undetermined.

The chain carries TRBV7-2 and TRBJ1-2; 8 nucleotides match TRBD1. This sequence was found in a woman between 50 and 59 years old in good health and CMV-seronegative. Source material: PBMCs. In DNA, the CDR3 is TGTGCCAGCAGCTTAACTGGGACAGGCTATGGCTACACCTTC. Translation: CASSLTGTGYGYTF.